This record covers a single T cell receptor beta chain. The antigen is unknown. Via CD45RO/CCR7/CD25/CD127/CD95/CD27, cells of the CD4+ naive, central memory, regulatory and stem cell-like memory subsets were sorted. The CDR3 loop spans 14 amino acids. CDR1 and CDR2 from the germline V gene are MNHNY and SVGAGI (reference sequence). V was clipped by 7 bases and J by 9 bases; unmatched bases: 9. Since all of the isolated RNA was reverse transcribed, expressed TCRB transcripts were what got sequenced. The protocol was immunoSEQ multiplex PCR, while the TCRdb copy is restricted to in-frame clones and leaves out a portion. The data contain about 350,000 clones, around a fifth of them singletons. These data belong to a study of beta chain features in type 1 diabetes. Findings and limits, study-wide: Resolution of whether HLA type affects TCRB rearrangement was not achieved here. There were fewer insertions and more deletions at the VDJ junctions of type 1 diabetes patients.

The sequence came from a woman aged 18-29 years in good health. Sequences were obtained from naive CD4+ T cells from blood. This chain links TRBV6-6 with TRBJ1-6; 7 positions match TRBD1. The CDR3 is CASTLQGNGSPLHF. The CDR3 DNA reads TGTGCCAGCACTTTACAGGGGAATGGTTCACCCCTCCACTTT.